Detailed here is one T cell receptor beta chain. This entry is derived from a study of T cells in Graves' hyperthyroidism and ophthalmopathy. RNA transcripts served as the template for amplifying TCR beta CDR3 regions. RT-PCR in the first round (using the HTBI primer set) targeted the TCR CDR3. TCRdb redid the calling of the multiplex PCR reads with MiXCR, one entry per CDR3 protein. This table has over 500,000 distinct CDR3 sequences, roughly 15% appearing once. Germline loops: CDR1 GTSNPN, CDR2 SVGIG (reference sequence). V was trimmed by 5 bases and J by 0 bases, leaving 10 bases between them. CDR3 length: 13 amino acids.

The origin of this receptor is a woman aged 18-35 years with Graves' ophthalmopathy. V usage is TRBV30 and J usage is TRBJ1-1, with D possibly being TRBD1 (5 bases). Source material: blood. The CDR3 is CAWGVTVNTEAFF. The CDR3 DNA reads TGTGCCTGGGGGGTGACAGTGAACACTGAAGCTTTCTTT.